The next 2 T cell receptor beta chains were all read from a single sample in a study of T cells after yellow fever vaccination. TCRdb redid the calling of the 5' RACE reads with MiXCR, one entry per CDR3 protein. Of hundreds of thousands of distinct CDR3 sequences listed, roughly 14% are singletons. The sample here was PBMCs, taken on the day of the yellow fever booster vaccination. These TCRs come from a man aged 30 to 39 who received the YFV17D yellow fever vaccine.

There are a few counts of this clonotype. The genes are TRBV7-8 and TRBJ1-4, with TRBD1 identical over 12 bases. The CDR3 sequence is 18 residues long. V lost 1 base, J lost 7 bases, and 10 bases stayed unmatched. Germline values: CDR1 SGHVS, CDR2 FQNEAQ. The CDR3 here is CASSLEGTGGRIGEKLFF. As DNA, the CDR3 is TGTGCCAGCAGCTTAGAAGGGACAGGGGGCAGGATTGGTGAAAAACTGTTTTTT.

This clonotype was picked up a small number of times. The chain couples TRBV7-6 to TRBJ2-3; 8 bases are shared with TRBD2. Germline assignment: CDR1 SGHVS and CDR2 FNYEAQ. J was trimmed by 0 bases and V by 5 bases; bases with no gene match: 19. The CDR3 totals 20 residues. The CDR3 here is CASSNFGAQRLATSTDTQYF. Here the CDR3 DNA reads TGTGCCAGCAGCAACTTTGGGGCCCAAAGACTAGCGACTAGCACAGATACGCAGTATTTT. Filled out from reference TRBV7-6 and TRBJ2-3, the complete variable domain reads GAGVSQSPRYKVTKRGQDVALRCDPISGHVSLYWYRQALGQGPEFLTYFNYEAQQDKSGLPNDRFSAERPEGSISTLTIQRTEQRDSAMYRCASSNFGAQRLATSTDTQYFGPGTRLTVL.